Below, 29 T cell receptor beta chains from the same sample are listed, as sequenced in a study of T cell changes during pregnancy in multiple sclerosis. The assay was immunoSEQ multiplex PCR, and TCRdb's table has in-frame clones only and misses some. The sample yields around 53,000 clones, over 80% seen once. The sequences come from CD4+ T cells from peripheral blood mononuclear cells, collected after pregnancy. These receptors all come from a female donor with multiple sclerosis, enrolled in a pregnancy study.

J is TRBJ2-2 and V is TRBV5-1; the D gene is possibly TRBD2 (6 bases). The germline V and J ends were trimmed by 10 bases and 4 bases, with 14 bases remaining between them. Germline loops: CDR1 SGHRS, CDR2 YFSETQ. The CDR3 contains 13 residues. CDR3 sequence reads: CAGTGGGTGELFF. The CDR3 coding sequence is TGCGCCGGAACCGGGGGTGGCACCGGGGAGCTGTTTTTT.

The chain is built from TRBV4-2 and TRBJ2-1; 7 bases line up with TRBD1. The CDR3 length is 17 residues. Germline values: CDR1 LGHNA, CDR2 YNFKEQ. V was pared by 0 bases and J by 7 bases, with 12 bases of the junction left unmatched. The CDR3 nucleotides read TGTGCCAGCAGCCAAGATGGTAGGGGGCCTCCGGGGAATGAGCAGTTCTTC. As protein: CASSQDGRGPPGNEQFF.

This sequence joins TRBV4-3 and TRBJ2-5; TRBD1 might be the D (6 bases). Deletions cut 1 base from V and 5 bases from J, with 23 bases between. The CDR3 loop spans 18 amino acids. Germline V gene sequence: CDR1 LGHNA, CDR2 YSLEER. Here the CDR3 reads CASSQVGRGNSVAETQYF. The CDR3 DNA reads TGCGCCAGCAGCCAAGTCGGCAGGGGTAATTCGGTGGCGGAGACCCAGTACTTC.

The chain is built from TRBV5-6 and TRBJ1-2; 9 nucleotides line up with TRBD1. The CDR3 runs 14 residues. Germline CDR1 reads SGHDT; CDR2 reads YYEEEE. J was trimmed by 7 bases and V by 3 bases; bases with no gene match: 7. The CDR3 DNA is TGTGCCAGCAGCTGGGAGGACAGGGGAGGTGGCTACACCTTC. It encodes CASSWEDRGGGYTF. Full variable domain (rest looked up from reference TRBV5-6 and TRBJ1-2): DAGVTQSPTHLIKTRGQQVTLRCSPKSGHDTVSWYQQALGQGPQFIFQYYEEEERQRGNFPDRFSGHQFPNYSSELNVNALLLGDSALYLCASSWEDRGGGYTFGSGTRLTVV.

The chain uses TRBV7-2 and TRBJ1-6, with 7 bases that match TRBD1. In germline, CDR1 is SGHTA, CDR2 FQGNSA. Unmatched junction bases numbered 3, after V lost 1 base and J lost 6 bases. This CDR3 region has 15 residues. CDR3 amino acids: CASSLVGTANSPLHF. CDR3 bases: TGTGCCAGCAGCTTAGTAGGGACAGCTAATTCACCCCTCCACTTT. The full variable domain, in which reference TRBV7-2 and TRBJ1-6 provide the parts outside the CDR3, is GAGVSQSPSNKVTEKGKDVELRCDPISGHTALYWYRQSLGQGLEFLIYFQGNSAPDKSGLPSDRFSAERTGGSVSTLTIQRTQQEDSAVYLCASSLVGTANSPLHFGNGTRLTVT.

Here the CDR3 reads CASSESASGGAGTDTQYF. CDR3 bases: TGCGCCAGCAGTGAGTCGGCTAGCGGGGGGGCAGGCACAGATACGCAGTATTTT. This rearrangement joins TRBV10-2 to TRBJ2-3, with 12 positions matching TRBD2. The CDR3 covers 18 residues. Per germline, CDR1 WSHSY and CDR2 SAAADI. Trimming removed 0 bases from V and 1 base from J; junction bases left unmatched: 5.

Here the CDR3 reads CASSEAGTGREKLFF. The CDR3 DNA follows: TGTGCCAGCAGTGAAGCTGGAACTGGGAGAGAAAAACTGTTTTTT. The V call is TRBV2, the J call TRBJ1-4; no clear D gene. Germline CDR1 is SNHLY and CDR2 is FYNNEI. The CDR3 covers 15 residues. Trimming cost V 0 bases and J 8 bases, with 13 bases left between them.

The V gene is TRBV29-1, the J gene TRBJ2-3; the D gene is possibly TRBD2 (6 bases). The germline V gene encodes CDR1 SQVTM and CDR2 ANQGSEA. Trimming removed 7 bases from V and 2 bases from J, with 10 bases in between. The CDR3 totals 12 residues. CDR3 DNA sequence: TGCAGCGGGAGGGCAGACACAGATACGCAGTATTTT. It yields the protein CSGRADTDTQYF.

In this sample, this clone turned up a few times. The J gene is TRBJ1-2, the V gene TRBV5-1; 8 bases are a match to TRBD1. The germline CDR1 and CDR2 sequences are SGHRS and YFSETQ. The CDR3 runs 17 residues. The V and J ends lost 4 bases and 8 bases, in that order; junction bases with no gene match: 19. CDR3 DNA sequence: TGCGCCAGCAGCCCCGGGACAGGCACTGACTATGGGGACGGCTACACCTTC. Translating gives CASSPGTGTDYGDGYTF.

The chain employs TRBV19 and TRBJ1-4; possible D gene TRBD1, 6 bases. The germline V gene encodes CDR1 LNHDA and CDR2 SQIVND (reference sequence). This CDR3 has 15 amino acids. V lost 0 bases and J 5 bases, leaving 10 bases between the germline ends. The CDR3 reads CASSIEPGTNEKLFF. CDR3 coding DNA: TGTGCCAGTAGTATAGAACCGGGGACAAATGAAAAACTGTTTTTT.

The chain joins TRBV5-4 to TRBJ2-3; 12 bases align to TRBD2. CDR3 size: 16 residues. Trimming removed 4 bases from V and 1 base from J; junction bases left unmatched: 4. CDR1 and CDR2 from the germline V gene are SGHNT and YYREEE (reference sequence). Here the CDR3 reads CASSIRLAGGTDTQYF. The CDR3 DNA reads TGTGCCAGCAGCATTAGACTAGCGGGGGGCACAGATACGCAGTATTTT.

The chain employs TRBV6-6 and TRBJ2-7; 9 bases align to TRBD2. V was clipped by 4 bases and J by 4 bases; unmatched bases: 8. Germline CDR1 reads MNHNY; CDR2 reads SVGAGI (reference sequence). The CDR3 length is 15 residues. CDR3 nucleotide sequence: TGTGCCAGCAGTTCCCCCACACTAGCGGGTTACGAGCAGTACTTC. Encoded protein: CASSSPTLAGYEQYF.

The genes are TRBV19 and TRBJ1-2; the D gene is possibly TRBD1 (6 bases). CDR3 length: 15 residues. Germline CDR1 is LNHDA and CDR2 is SQIVND (reference sequence). Trimming cost V 4 bases and J 7 bases, with 19 bases left between them. In DNA, the CDR3 is TGTGCCAGTAGTAAGACCTGGACAGCCCGAGGTGGCTACACCTTC. Residues: CASSKTWTARGGYTF.

V usage is TRBV2 and J usage is TRBJ1-1; unclear D gene. Between the trimmed V and J ends, which lost 4 bases and 0 bases, there was a span of 9 bases. In germline, CDR1 is SNHLY, CDR2 FYNNEI. The CDR3 runs 14 residues. This chain's CDR3 is CASSVTQMNTEAFF. CDR3 nucleotides: TGTGCCAGCAGTGTTACACAGATGAACACTGAAGCTTTCTTT.

The chain couples TRBV4-2 to TRBJ2-6; 8 bases are shared with TRBD1. Germline V CDR1 and CDR2: LGHNA, YNFKEQ. The CDR3 consists of 18 residues. Unmatched junction bases numbered 6, after V lost 2 bases and J lost 0 bases. The CDR3 sequence: CASSQLGTGTSGANVLTF. In nucleotides, the CDR3 is TGTGCCAGCAGCCAACTTGGGACAGGTACCTCTGGGGCCAACGTCCTGACTTTC.

The sample holds one count of this clone. V is TRBV29-1 and J is TRBJ2-1; D not certain. Trimming stripped 6 bases from V and 5 bases from J, with 8 bases between. The CDR3 is 11 amino acids. Germline V gene data show CDR1 as SQVTM and CDR2 as ANQGSEA. CDR3 protein: CSVSHNNEQFF. For the CDR3, the DNA is TGCAGCGTCTCACACAACAATGAGCAGTTCTTC.

J is TRBJ2-4 and V is TRBV7-2, with 11 bases matching TRBD2. This CDR3 contains 17 residues. Per germline, CDR1 SGHTA and CDR2 FQGNSA. The V and J ends lost 5 bases and 0 bases, in that order; junction bases with no gene match: 6. The CDR3 here is CASSPTSGGVAKNIQYF. CDR3 sequence (DNA): TGTGCCAGCAGCCCAACTAGCGGGGGTGTAGCCAAAAACATTCAGTACTTC.

The rearrangement uses TRBV6-6 and TRBJ1-6; 10 positions agree with TRBD1. This CDR3 spans 12 amino acids. J was trimmed by 7 bases and V by 11 bases; bases with no gene match: 2. Germline V CDR1 and CDR2: MNHNY, SVGAGI (reference sequence). CDR3 sequence: CAGGQGNSPLHF. The CDR3 region has the DNA TGTGCCGGGGGACAGGGGAATTCACCCCTCCACTTT.

The chain is built from TRBV4-1 and TRBJ1-1; D gene ambiguous. V was clipped by 3 bases and J by 6 bases, with 23 bases between them. This CDR3 has 17 amino acids. The germline V gene encodes CDR1 MGHRA and CDR2 YSYEKL. The CDR3 DNA follows: TGCGCCAGCAGCCATGGGCTCCTACGTAGTAGGAGGGCTGAAGCTTTCTTT. It codes for CASSHGLLRSRRAEAFF.

This rearrangement joins TRBV4-3 to TRBJ1-2; 7 nucleotides match TRBD1. The J segment lost 8 bases and the V segment lost 4 bases, leaving 7 bases of the junction unmatched. This CDR3 has 13 residues. CDR1 and CDR2 from the germline V gene are LGHNA and YSLEER. The CDR3 region has the DNA TGCGCCAGCAGCCGGGGCCAGGGGGAAGGCTACACCTTC. It encodes CASSRGQGEGYTF.

The chain uses TRBV23-1 and TRBJ2-7, with TRBD2 as a possible D gene (6 bases). TRBV23-1 is labeled an ORF, and its function is uncertain. Trimming left V 1 base short and J 2 bases short, with 15 bases between. This CDR3 spans 16 amino acids. CDR3 sequence (DNA): TGCGCCAGCAGTCAATTGCCCGGGGGTTACCCCTACGAGCAGTACTTC. Its protein is CASSQLPGGYPYEQYF.

The chain carries TRBV10-3 and TRBJ2-1, with 9 bases fitting TRBD2. The V and J ends lost 10 bases and 4 bases, in that order; junction bases with no gene match: 8. CDR1 ENHRY and CDR2 SYGVKD come from the germline V gene. The CDR3 extends over 14 amino acids. The CDR3 here is CATRGGGVYNEQFF. The DNA of the CDR3 is TGTGCCACACGGGGCGGGGGGGTTTACAATGAGCAGTTCTTC.

This rearrangement joins TRBV30 to TRBJ1-2; no clear D. Germline CDR1 reads GTSNPN; CDR2 reads SVGIG (reference sequence). This CDR3 is 11 amino acids long. V lost 3 bases and J 8 bases, leaving 10 bases between the germline ends. The CDR3 nucleotides read TGTGCCTGGAGCCGCGCAACGGGCTACACCTTC. Translation: CAWSRATGYTF. The full variable domain, with the rest looked up from reference TRBV30 and TRBJ1-2, is SQTIHQWPATLVQPVGSPLSLECTVEGTSNPNLYWYRQAAGRGLQLLFYSVGIGQISSEVPQNLSASRPQDRQFILSSKKLLLSDSGFYLCAWSRATGYTFGSGTRLTVV.

The genes are TRBV7-6 and TRBJ2-1; weak D call: TRBD1 (6 bases). The CDR3 has 16 amino acids. The V and J ends lost 5 bases and 6 bases respectively, with 20 bases between them. Germline CDR1 SGHVS, CDR2 FNYEAQ. CDR3 loop: CASSDDRRGAGNEQFF. CDR3 bases: TGTGCCAGCAGCGACGATCGCAGGGGTGCGGGCAATGAGCAGTTCTTC.

This chain uses TRBV27 with TRBJ2-1; maybe TRBD2 (5 bases). CDR1 is MNHEY and CDR2 is SMNVEV in the germline V gene (reference sequence). The V and J ends lost 4 bases and 3 bases respectively, with 13 bases between them. The length of the CDR3 is 15 residues. The CDR3 sequence: CASSSPSSNYNEQFF. The CDR3 DNA follows: TGTGCCAGCAGTTCGCCTAGCTCAAACTACAATGAGCAGTTCTTC.

The chain uses TRBV29-1 and TRBJ2-3; weak D call: TRBD2 (5 bases). Germline-derived CDR1 and CDR2 are SQVTM and ANQGSEA. The V end was cut by 4 bases, the J end by 1 base, with 6 bases between. The CDR3 is 12 amino acids. CDR3 sequence (DNA): TGCAGCGTTGTGAGGGGCACAGATACGCAGTATTTT. The encoded protein is CSVVRGTDTQYF.

The rearrangement joins TRBV6-5 to TRBJ2-7, with 10 bases identical to TRBD1. CDR1 MNHEY and CDR2 SVGAGI come from the germline V gene. CDR3 length: 14 residues. Germline trimming cut 7 bases from V and 7 bases from J; bases unmatched to any gene: 10. This CDR3 reads CASTGTGESWEQYF. The CDR3 DNA follows: TGTGCCAGCACCGGGACAGGGGAATCATGGGAGCAGTACTTC.

The chain has TRBV5-1 and TRBJ1-4, with D hard to call. The V gene's germline CDR1 is SGHRS and CDR2 YFSETQ. The CDR3 contains 17 residues. Trimming removed 1 base from V and 5 bases from J, with 18 bases in between. The CDR3 DNA reads TGCGCCAGCAGCTTGTCCCTAGGAGGGCAAGTAAATGAAAAACTGTTTTTT. This encodes CASSLSLGGQVNEKLFF.

The chain uses TRBV7-9 and TRBJ1-1, with D possibly matching TRBD1 (6 bases). The CDR3 has 13 residues. Trimming shortened V by 2 bases and J by 8 bases, and 12 bases separated the two germline ends. Germline V gene sequence: CDR1 SEHNR, CDR2 FQNEAQ (reference sequence). The CDR3 DNA sequence: TGTGCCAGCAGCTTATCCAGGGGATTGGAAGCTTTCTTT. Translated: CASSLSRGLEAFF.